Below, 9 T cell receptor beta chains from the same sample are listed, as sequenced in a study of cytomegalovirus exposure and HLA in healthy donors. Profiled with immunoSEQ multiplex PCR; TCRdb holds only in-frame clones, not every one. Among a few hundred thousand clones listed, more than 80% were seen once. The sequencing input was PBMCs. The receptors derive from a woman under 30 in good health and CMV-seronegative.

V and J are TRBV7-8 and TRBJ1-1; D might be TRBD1 (5 bases). This CDR3 has 15 amino acids. CDR1 is SGHVS, CDR2 FQNEAQ, per germline. V dropped 5 bases and J dropped 1 base, with 14 bases sitting between them. CDR3 amino acids: CASSLIETENTEAFF. The CDR3 DNA reads as TGTGCCAGCAGCCTTATTGAGACAGAGAACACTGAAGCTTTCTTT.

The chain joins TRBV11-2 to TRBJ2-7, with D unresolved. There are 14 residues in the CDR3. CDR1 is SGHAT and CDR2 is FQNNGV in the germline V gene. The germline V and J ends were trimmed by 5 bases and 6 bases, with 17 bases remaining between them. In DNA form, the CDR3 reads TGTGCCAGCAGCCCACCCTGGAGCTTCTCCGAGCAGTACTTC. Its protein is CASSPPWSFSEQYF.

The gene calls are TRBV7-9 and TRBJ2-7, with 8 bases lining up with TRBD2. This CDR3 is built from 14 residues. Germline CDR1 is SEHNR and CDR2 is FQNEAQ (reference sequence). The V and J ends lost 5 bases and 6 bases, in that order; junction bases with no gene match: 9. Here the CDR3 reads CASSRTGTRGEQYF. As DNA, the CDR3 is TGTGCCAGCAGCCGTACCGGGACTAGGGGCGAGCAGTACTTC. Filled out from reference TRBV7-9 and TRBJ2-7, the complete variable domain reads DTGVSQNPRHKITKRGQNVTFRCDPISEHNRLYWYRQTLGQGPEFLTYFQNEAQLEKSRLLSDRFSAERPKGSFSTLEIQRTEQGDSAMYLCASSRTGTRGEQYFGPGTRLTVT.

V gene TRBV9 combines with J gene TRBJ2-5; the D gene is possibly TRBD2 (5 bases). Germline CDR1 and CDR2: SGDLS and YYNGEE. Between the trimmed V and J ends, which lost 4 bases and 1 base, there was a span of 11 bases. The CDR3 is made up of 14 amino acids. The CDR3 region is CASSPGNLQETQYF. The CDR3 bases are TGTGCCAGCAGCCCCGGGAACCTCCAAGAGACCCAGTACTTC.

The chain uses TRBV19 and TRBJ2-1, with 8 bases fitting TRBD2. The trim removed 10 bases at V and 8 bases at J, leaving 19 bases unmatched. CDR1 and CDR2 (germline): LNHDA, SQIVND (reference sequence). The CDR3 totals 16 residues. CDR3 protein: CATTPTTGLGLHEQFF. The CDR3 nucleotides read TGTGCCACCACACCTACGACGGGACTAGGTCTCCATGAGCAGTTCTTC.

V and J are TRBV6-5 and TRBJ2-1; no clear D. Per the germline V gene, CDR1 is MNHEY and CDR2 is SVGAGI. CDR3 length: 14 amino acids. Deletions cut 4 bases from V and 2 bases from J, with 9 bases between. CDR3: CASSSPGPYNEQFF. The CDR3 bases are TGTGCCAGCAGTTCCCCTGGGCCCTACAATGAGCAGTTCTTC.

This sequence joins TRBV18 and TRBJ1-5; TRBD1 aligns across 11 bases. Germline V gene sequence: CDR1 KGHSH, CDR2 LQKENI. Trimming removed 3 bases from V and 0 bases from J; junction bases left unmatched: 4. The CDR3 has 17 residues. CDR3 DNA sequence: TGTGCCAGCTCACCCGGGACAGGGGGAAATAGCAATCAGCCCCAGCATTTT. Its translation is CASSPGTGGNSNQPQHF.

The table lists this clone with a count of one. The chain recombines TRBV7-2 with TRBJ2-1, with 8 bases lining up with TRBD2. Unmatched junction bases numbered 8, after V lost 1 base and J lost 9 bases. The CDR3 spans 15 residues. CDR1 and CDR2 (germline): SGHTA, FQGNSA. DNA for the CDR3: TGTGCCAGCAGCTTAGGTGGGACTAGTCCACGTGAGCAGTTCTTC. It encodes CASSLGGTSPREQFF.

The chain uses TRBV2 and TRBJ2-1; D not resolved. The V gene lost 1 base and the J gene lost 8 bases, with 12 bases spanning the gap. The CDR3 loop spans 14 amino acids. Per germline, CDR1 SNHLY and CDR2 FYNNEI. This CDR3 reads CASSEGAVMHEQFF. In nucleotides, the CDR3 is TGTGCCAGCAGTGAAGGGGCAGTTATGCATGAGCAGTTCTTC.